Listed below are T cell receptor beta chains from one sample, sequenced in a study of cytomegalovirus exposure and HLA in healthy donors. Clones were read by immunoSEQ multiplex PCR, and TCRdb kept only the in-frame ones, dropping some. In the table there are a few hundred thousand clones, 80% to 90% of which are singletons. Sequencing was performed on PBMCs. Receptor source: a woman between 18 and 29 years old in good health and CMV-seronegative. CDR3s include the opening cysteine and the closing phenylalanine or tryptophan.

>TRBV9
CASSVTGYGQPQHF
>TRBV19
CASTTGVNTEAFF
>TRBV25-1
CASSDPGTSYNEQFF
>TRBV7-9
CASSLGQQETQYF
>TRBV29-1
CSADPGNYGYTF
>TRBV5-1
CASSLDPGSPLHF
>TRBV5-8
CASSLVSGVAGNTIYF
>TRBV20-1
CSATDRVSYTF
>TRBV19
CASSIGSRGYEQYF
>TRBV6-5
CASSYAGLMNTEAFF
>TRBV25-1
CASSSPGGISEQYF
>TRBV6-5
CASSPTGGLDGYTF
>TRBV7-6
CASSLFSGESNQPQHF
>TRBV27
CASSLSRTVQETQYF
>TRBV18
CASSRDFSYNSPLHF
>TRBV5-1
CASSVGSLDEAFF
>TRBV28
CASSLFSVNTEAFF
>TRBV5-1
CASSLATGYEQYF
>TRBV4-1
CASSQARGQGRTDTQYF
>TRBV7-2
CASSYYLDSYEQYF
>TRBV6-5
CASSLSATYEQYF
>TRBV5-4
CASSLRTGKYYEQYF
>TRBV6-5
CASSSRVVSQPQHF
>TRBV30
CAWIGPSSYNEQFF
>TRBV9
CASSADGGTGYGYTF
>TRBV10-1
CASSPAGAGAYEQYF
>TRBV2
CASRAQGTQYGYTF
>TRBV12-5
CASGLWRGGGIDTDTQYF
>TRBV9
CASSVSGTEETQYF
>TRBV11-3
CASSSRTTTDTQYF
>TRBV19
CASSTTGFSSEAFF
>TRBV6-6
CASSYREAYEQYF
>TRBV9
CASSVDLAGYNEQFF
>TRBV30
CAWSSTSYEQYF
>TRBV5-4
CASSLAGIRNSPLHF
>TRBV2
CASSGTFRTDTQYF
>TRBV13
CASSPSSGGPYEQYF
>TRBV18
CASSRDGQGAQPQHF
>TRBV5-1
CASSVLSGGARDGYTF